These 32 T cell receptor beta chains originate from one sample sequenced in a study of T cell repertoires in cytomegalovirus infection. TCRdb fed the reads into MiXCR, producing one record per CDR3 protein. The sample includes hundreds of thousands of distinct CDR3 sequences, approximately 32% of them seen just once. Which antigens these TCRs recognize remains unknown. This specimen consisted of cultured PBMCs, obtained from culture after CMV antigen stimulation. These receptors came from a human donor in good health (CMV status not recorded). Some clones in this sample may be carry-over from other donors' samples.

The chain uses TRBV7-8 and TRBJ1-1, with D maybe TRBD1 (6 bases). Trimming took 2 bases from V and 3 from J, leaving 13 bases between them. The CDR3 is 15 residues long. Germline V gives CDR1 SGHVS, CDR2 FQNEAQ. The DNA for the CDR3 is TGTGCCAGCAGCTTACCTCCGGGACAAGACACTGAAGCTTTCTTT. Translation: CASSLPPGQDTEAFF. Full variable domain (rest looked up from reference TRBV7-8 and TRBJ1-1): GAGVSQSPRYKVAKRGQDVALRCDPISGHVSLFWYQQALGQGPEFLTYFQNEAQLDKSGLPSDRFFAERPEGSVSTLKIQRTQQEDSAVYLCASSLPPGQDTEAFFGQGTRLTVV.

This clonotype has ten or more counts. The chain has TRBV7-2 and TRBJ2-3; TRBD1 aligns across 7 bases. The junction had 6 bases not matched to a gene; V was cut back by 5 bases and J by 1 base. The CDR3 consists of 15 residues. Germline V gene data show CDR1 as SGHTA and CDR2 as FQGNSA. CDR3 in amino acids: CASSRDRVGTDTQYF. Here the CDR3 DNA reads TGTGCCAGCAGCCGGGACAGAGTGGGCACAGATACGCAGTATTTT.

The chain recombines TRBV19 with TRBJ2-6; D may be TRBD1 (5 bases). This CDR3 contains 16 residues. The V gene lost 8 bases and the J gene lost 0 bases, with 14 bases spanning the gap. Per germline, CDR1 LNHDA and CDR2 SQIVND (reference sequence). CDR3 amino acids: CASQTGANSGANVLTF. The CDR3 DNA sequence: TGTGCCAGTCAAACAGGTGCCAACTCTGGGGCCAACGTCCTGACTTTC.

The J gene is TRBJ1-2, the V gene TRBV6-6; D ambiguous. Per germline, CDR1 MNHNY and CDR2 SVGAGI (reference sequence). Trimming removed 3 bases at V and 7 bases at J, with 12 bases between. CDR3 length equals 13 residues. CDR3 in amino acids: CASSYDPESGYTF. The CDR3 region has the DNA TGTGCCAGCAGTTATGATCCAGAAAGTGGCTACACCTTC.

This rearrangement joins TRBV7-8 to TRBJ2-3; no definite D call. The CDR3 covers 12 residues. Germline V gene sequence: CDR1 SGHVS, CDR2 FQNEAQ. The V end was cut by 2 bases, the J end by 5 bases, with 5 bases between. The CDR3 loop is CASSLSLDTQYF. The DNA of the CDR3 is TGTGCCAGCAGCTTATCATTAGATACGCAGTATTTT.

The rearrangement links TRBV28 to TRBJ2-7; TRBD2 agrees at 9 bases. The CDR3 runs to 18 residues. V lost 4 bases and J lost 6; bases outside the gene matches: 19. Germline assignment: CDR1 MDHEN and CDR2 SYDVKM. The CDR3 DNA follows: TGTGCCAGCAGTTCTCGCGGGAGGGTAAAAGGGGCGTCTGCCGAGCAGTACTTC. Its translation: CASSSRGRVKGASAEQYF.

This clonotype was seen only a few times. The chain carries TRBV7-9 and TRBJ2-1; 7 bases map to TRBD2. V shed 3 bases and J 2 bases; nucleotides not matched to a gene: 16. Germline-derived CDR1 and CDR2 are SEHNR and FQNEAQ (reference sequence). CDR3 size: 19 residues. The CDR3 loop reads CASSFGGTTGGGAYNEQFF. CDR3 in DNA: TGTGCCAGCAGCTTTGGCGGGACTACAGGCGGAGGGGCCTACAATGAGCAGTTCTTC.

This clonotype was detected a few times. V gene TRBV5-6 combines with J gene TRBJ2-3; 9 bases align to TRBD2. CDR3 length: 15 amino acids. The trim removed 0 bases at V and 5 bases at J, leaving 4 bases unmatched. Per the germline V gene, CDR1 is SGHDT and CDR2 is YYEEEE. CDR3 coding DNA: TGTGCCAGCAGCTTGGATGAACTAGCGGGAGATACGCAGTATTTT. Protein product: CASSLDELAGDTQYF.

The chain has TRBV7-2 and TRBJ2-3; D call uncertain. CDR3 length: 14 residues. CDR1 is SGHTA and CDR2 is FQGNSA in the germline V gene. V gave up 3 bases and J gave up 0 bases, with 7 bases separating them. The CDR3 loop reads CASSFSRSTDTQYF. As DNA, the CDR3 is TGTGCCAGCAGCTTTTCCAGGAGCACAGATACGCAGTATTTT.

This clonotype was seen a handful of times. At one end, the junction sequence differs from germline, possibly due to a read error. DNA for the CDR3: TGTGCCAGCAGCTTGGGGTCTACAGGGGGCGGTGAGCAGTACTTC. This codes for CASSLGSTGGGEQYF. This rearrangement joins TRBV5-3 to TRBJ2-7; 9 bases map to TRBD1. TRBV5-3 is recorded as an ORF, its role being uncertain. This CDR3 is built from 15 residues.

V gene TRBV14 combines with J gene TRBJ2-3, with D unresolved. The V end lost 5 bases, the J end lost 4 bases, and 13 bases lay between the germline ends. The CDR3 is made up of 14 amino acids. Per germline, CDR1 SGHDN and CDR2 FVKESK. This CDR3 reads CASSLLQVPDTQYF. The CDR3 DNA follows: TGTGCCAGCAGCTTGTTGCAGGTCCCAGATACGCAGTATTTT.

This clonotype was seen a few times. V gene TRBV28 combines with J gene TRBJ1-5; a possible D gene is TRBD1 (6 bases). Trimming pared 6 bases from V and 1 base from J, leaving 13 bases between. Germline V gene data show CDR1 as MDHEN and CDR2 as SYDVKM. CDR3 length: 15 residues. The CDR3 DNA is TGTGCCAGCAGGGCACAGGGAATCAGCAATCAGCCCCAGCATTTT. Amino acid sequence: CASRAQGISNQPQHF.

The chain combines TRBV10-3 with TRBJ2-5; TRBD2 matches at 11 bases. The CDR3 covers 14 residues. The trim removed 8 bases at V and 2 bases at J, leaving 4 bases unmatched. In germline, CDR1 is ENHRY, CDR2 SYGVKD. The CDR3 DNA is TGTGCCATCCGGACTAGCGGGCCACAAGAGACCCAGTACTTC. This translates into CAIRTSGPQETQYF.

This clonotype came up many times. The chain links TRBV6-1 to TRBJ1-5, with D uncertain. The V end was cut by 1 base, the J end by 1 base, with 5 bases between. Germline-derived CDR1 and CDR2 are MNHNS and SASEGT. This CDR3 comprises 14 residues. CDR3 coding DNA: TGTGCCAGCAGTGAAGGGAGGAGCAATCAGCCCCAGCATTTT. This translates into CASSEGRSNQPQHF.

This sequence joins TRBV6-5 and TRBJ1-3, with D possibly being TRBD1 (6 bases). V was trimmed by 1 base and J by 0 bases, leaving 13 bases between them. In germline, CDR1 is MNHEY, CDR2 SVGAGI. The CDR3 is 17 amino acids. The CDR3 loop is CASSYFARGNSGNTIYF. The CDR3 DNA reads TGTGCCAGCAGTTACTTCGCCAGGGGAAACTCTGGAAACACCATATATTTT.

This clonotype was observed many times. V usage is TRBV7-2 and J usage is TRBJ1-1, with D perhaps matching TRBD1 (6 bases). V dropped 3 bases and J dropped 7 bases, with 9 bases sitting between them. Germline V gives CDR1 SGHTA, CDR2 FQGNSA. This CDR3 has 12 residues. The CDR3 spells CASSLGGLEAFF. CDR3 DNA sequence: TGTGCCAGCAGCTTGGGGGGCCTTGAAGCTTTCTTT.

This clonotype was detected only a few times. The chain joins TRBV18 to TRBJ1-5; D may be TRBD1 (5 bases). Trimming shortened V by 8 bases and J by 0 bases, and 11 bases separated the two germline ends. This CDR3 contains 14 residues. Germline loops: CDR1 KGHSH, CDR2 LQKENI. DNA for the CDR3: TGTGCCAGCCGGAGAGGGGATAGCAATCAGCCCCAGCATTTT. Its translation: CASRRGDSNQPQHF.

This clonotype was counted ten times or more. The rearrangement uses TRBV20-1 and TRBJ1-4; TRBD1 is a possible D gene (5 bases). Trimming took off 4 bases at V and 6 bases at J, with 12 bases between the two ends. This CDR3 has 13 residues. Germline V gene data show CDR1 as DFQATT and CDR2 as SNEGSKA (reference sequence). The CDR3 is CSATDSTYEKLFF. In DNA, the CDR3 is TGCAGTGCTACAGACAGTACTTATGAAAAACTGTTTTTT.

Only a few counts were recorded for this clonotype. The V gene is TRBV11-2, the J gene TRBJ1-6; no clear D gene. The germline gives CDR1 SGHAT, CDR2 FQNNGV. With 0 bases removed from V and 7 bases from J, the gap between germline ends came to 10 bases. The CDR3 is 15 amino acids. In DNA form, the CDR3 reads TGTGCCAGCAGCTTAGATCCGGGGTCGAATTCACCCCTCCACTTT. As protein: CASSLDPGSNSPLHF.

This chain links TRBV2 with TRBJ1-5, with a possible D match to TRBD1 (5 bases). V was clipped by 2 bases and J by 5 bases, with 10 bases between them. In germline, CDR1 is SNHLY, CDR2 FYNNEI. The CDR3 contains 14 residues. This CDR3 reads CASSETRVDQPQHF. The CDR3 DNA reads TGTGCCAGCAGTGAAACCAGGGTTGATCAGCCCCAGCATTTT.

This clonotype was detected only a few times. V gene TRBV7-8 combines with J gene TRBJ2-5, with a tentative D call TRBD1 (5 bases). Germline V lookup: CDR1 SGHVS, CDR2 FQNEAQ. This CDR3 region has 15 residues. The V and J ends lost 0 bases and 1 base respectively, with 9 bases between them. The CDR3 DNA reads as TGTGCCAGCAGCTTAGCGACAGCTATCCAAGAGACCCAGTACTTC. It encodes CASSLATAIQETQYF.

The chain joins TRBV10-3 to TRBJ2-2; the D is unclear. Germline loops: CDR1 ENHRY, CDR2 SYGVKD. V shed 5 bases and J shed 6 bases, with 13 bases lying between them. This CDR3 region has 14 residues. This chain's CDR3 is CAISSQTGSGELFF. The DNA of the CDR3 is TGTGCCATCAGTAGCCAAACTGGGTCCGGGGAGCTGTTTTTT.

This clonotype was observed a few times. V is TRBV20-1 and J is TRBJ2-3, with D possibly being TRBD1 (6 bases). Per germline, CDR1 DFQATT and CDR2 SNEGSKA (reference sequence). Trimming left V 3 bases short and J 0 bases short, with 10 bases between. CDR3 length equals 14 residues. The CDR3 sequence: CSARTGSSTDTQYF. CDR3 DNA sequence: TGCAGTGCTAGGACAGGTTCTAGCACAGATACGCAGTATTTT.

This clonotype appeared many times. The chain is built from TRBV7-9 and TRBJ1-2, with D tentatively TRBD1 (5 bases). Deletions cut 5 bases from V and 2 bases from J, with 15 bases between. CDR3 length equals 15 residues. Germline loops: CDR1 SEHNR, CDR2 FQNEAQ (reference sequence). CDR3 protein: CASSQRGGRNYGYTF. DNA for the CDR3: TGTGCCAGCAGCCAACGCGGGGGAAGGAACTATGGCTACACCTTC.

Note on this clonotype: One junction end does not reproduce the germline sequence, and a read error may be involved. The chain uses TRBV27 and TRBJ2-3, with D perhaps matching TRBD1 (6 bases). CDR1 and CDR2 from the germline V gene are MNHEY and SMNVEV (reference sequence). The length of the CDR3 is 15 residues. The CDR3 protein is CASGGTWDLTNTQYF. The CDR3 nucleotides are TGTGCCAGCGGGGGCACATGGGACCTCACAAATACGCAGTATTTT.

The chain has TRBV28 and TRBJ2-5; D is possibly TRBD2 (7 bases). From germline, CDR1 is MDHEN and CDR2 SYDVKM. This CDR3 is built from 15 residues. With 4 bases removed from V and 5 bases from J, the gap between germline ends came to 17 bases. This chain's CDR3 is CASSSPGEGLETQYF. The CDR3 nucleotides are TGTGCCAGCAGTTCACCAGGGGAGGGTTTGGAGACCCAGTACTTC. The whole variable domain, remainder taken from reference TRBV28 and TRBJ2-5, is DVKVTQSSRYLVKRTGEKVFLECVQDMDHENMFWYRQDPGLGLRLIYFSYDVKMKEKGDIPEGYSVSREKKERFSLILESASTNQTSMYLCASSSPGEGLETQYFGPGTRLLVL.

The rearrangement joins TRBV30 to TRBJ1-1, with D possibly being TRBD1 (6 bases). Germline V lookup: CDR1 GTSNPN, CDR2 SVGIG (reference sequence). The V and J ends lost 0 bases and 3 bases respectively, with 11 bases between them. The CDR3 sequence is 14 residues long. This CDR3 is CAWSVKGGYTEAFF. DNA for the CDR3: TGTGCCTGGAGTGTAAAGGGGGGGTACACTGAAGCTTTCTTT.

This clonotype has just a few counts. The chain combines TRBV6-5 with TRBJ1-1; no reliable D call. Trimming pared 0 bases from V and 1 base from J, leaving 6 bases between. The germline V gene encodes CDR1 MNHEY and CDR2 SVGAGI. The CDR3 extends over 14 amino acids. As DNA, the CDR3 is TGTGCCAGCAGTTACTCGCGGGGGAACACTGAAGCTTTCTTT. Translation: CASSYSRGNTEAFF.

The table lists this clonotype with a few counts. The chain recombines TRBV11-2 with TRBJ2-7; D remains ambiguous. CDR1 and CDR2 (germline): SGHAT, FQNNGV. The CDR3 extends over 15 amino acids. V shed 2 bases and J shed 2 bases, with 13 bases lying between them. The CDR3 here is CASSLSADLPYEQYF. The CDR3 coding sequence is TGTGCCAGCAGCTTAAGTGCGGACCTCCCCTACGAGCAGTACTTC.

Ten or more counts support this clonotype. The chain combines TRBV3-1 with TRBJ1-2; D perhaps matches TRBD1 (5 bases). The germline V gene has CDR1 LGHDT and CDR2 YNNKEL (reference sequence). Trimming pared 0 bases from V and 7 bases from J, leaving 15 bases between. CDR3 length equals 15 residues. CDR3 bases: TGTGCCAGCAGCCAAGATCGATGGGGACGGGTTGGCTACACCTTC. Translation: CASSQDRWGRVGYTF.

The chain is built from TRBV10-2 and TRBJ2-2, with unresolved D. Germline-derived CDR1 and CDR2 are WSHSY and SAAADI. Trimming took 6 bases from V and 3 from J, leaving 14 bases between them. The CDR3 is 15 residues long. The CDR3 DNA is TGCGCCAGCAGCGTTGTTGGGGTAGACACCGGGGAGCTGTTTTTT. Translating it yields CASSVVGVDTGELFF.

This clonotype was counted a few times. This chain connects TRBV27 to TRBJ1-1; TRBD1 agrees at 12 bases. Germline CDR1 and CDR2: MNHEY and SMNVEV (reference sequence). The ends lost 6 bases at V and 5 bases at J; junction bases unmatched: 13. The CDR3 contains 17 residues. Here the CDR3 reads CASSPGTGGARSTEAFF. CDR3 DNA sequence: TGTGCCAGCAGCCCCGGGACAGGGGGCGCGAGAAGTACTGAAGCTTTCTTT.